This T cell receptor beta chain was identified in a study of blood T cell repertoires in COVID-19. Across the study: The analysed material was cDNA or gDNA that came from T cells, B-cell-depleted T cells, or PBMCs.

With 8 bases removed from V and 0 bases from J, the gap between germline ends came to 22 bases. The CDR3 loop spans 17 amino acids. Germline V CDR1 and CDR2: SGHTA, FQGNSA. Produced via immunoSEQ multiplex PCR; TCRdb's table is partial and in-frame only. The table has about 190,000 clones, 86% seen once. The sequencing sample was made of PBMCs or T cells enriched from blood (not recorded which). The origin of this receptor is a man in his forties with acute COVID-19. The V gene is TRBV7-2, the J gene TRBJ1-1; tentatively, D is TRBD1 (6 bases). The CDR3 nucleotides read TGTGCCAGCCATCGATGGACAGCCTACGAGCTGAACACTGAAGCTTTCTTT. Its translation: CASHRWTAYELNTEAFF.